These 30 T cell receptor beta chains originate from one sample sequenced in a study of shared clonotypes between healthy human individuals. Using immunoSEQ multiplex PCR, the repertoire was profiled, and TCRdb retains in-frame clones only, with some absent. The table shows 2 million to 2.5 million clones, with roughly 94% occurring only once. The source material was naive CD4+ T cells sorted from blood. Subset specified: CD45RA+ positively selected. All receptors come from a man in his late teens or twenties in good health.

This sequence joins TRBV6-6 and TRBJ1-6; D may be TRBD1 (5 bases). CDR1 and CDR2 from the germline V gene are MNHNY and SVGAGI (reference sequence). V gave up 8 bases and J gave up 10 bases, with 15 bases separating them. The CDR3 spans 13 residues. The CDR3 bases are TGTGCCAGCGGTAGGGCTCAGGGCTCACCCCTCCACTTT. This translates into CASGRAQGSPLHF.

The chain has TRBV6-5 and TRBJ1-6; D is possibly TRBD1 (5 bases). Germline lookup yields CDR1 MNHEY and CDR2 SVGAGI. CDR3 length equals 15 residues. V was shortened by 0 bases and J by 10 bases, with 13 bases between the two germline ends. The CDR3, as DNA: TGTGCCAGCAGTTACTCGATGGGGGTCGGGTCACCCCTCCACTTT. This codes for CASSYSMGVGSPLHF.

CDR3 amino acids: CASSVLGRGLYNEQFF. CDR3 DNA sequence: TGTGCCAGCAGCGTACTAGGCAGGGGACTCTACAATGAGCAGTTCTTC. V usage is TRBV9 and J usage is TRBJ2-1; either TRBD1 or TRBD2 may supply D (6 bases each). Germline loops: CDR1 SGDLS, CDR2 YYNGEE. Deletions cut 1 base from V and 3 bases from J, with 14 bases between. The CDR3 sequence is 16 residues long. Variable domain in full (rest from reference TRBV9 and TRBJ2-1): DSGVTQTPKHLITATGQRVTLRCSPRSGDLSVYWYQQSLDQGLQFLIQYYNGEERAKGNILERFSAQQFPDLHSELNLSSLELGDSALYFCASSVLGRGLYNEQFFGPGTRLTVL.

The chain joins TRBV7-9 to TRBJ1-2, with a tentative D call TRBD1 (5 bases). V was shortened by 5 bases and J by 5 bases, with 9 bases between the two germline ends. Per germline, CDR1 SEHNR and CDR2 FQNEAQ (reference sequence). This CDR3 is 12 amino acids long. The CDR3 nucleotides read TGTGCCAGCAGCCAACAGGCATATGGCTACACCTTC. Encoded protein: CASSQQAYGYTF.

V gene TRBV9 combines with J gene TRBJ2-5; TRBD1 matches at 8 bases. The CDR3 loop spans 16 amino acids. CDR1 and CDR2 from the germline V gene are SGDLS and YYNGEE. V lost 1 base and J lost 0; bases outside the gene matches: 5. The DNA for the CDR3 is TGTGCCAGCAGCGTATCCCACAGGGGGGACCAAGAGACCCAGTACTTC. This encodes CASSVSHRGDQETQYF.

This chain links TRBV5-6 with TRBJ1-1; 10 positions agree with TRBD1. The J segment lost 10 bases and the V segment lost 2 bases, leaving 5 bases of the junction unmatched. This CDR3 is 13 amino acids long. Germline V lookup: CDR1 SGHDT, CDR2 YYEEEE. The CDR3 loop is CASSFRDRGTAFF. Here the CDR3 DNA reads TGTGCCAGCAGCTTCCGGGACAGGGGTACAGCTTTCTTT.

The chain recombines TRBV5-6 with TRBJ2-7; tentative D call: TRBD2 (6 bases). The CDR3 is 13 amino acids. Trimming cost V 2 bases and J 5 bases, with 11 bases left between them. The germline V gene encodes CDR1 SGHDT and CDR2 YYEEEE. CDR3 sequence reads: CASSFQLAHEQYF. CDR3 nucleotides: TGTGCCAGCAGCTTCCAACTAGCCCACGAGCAGTACTTC.

J is TRBJ1-2 and V is TRBV7-9; D remains ambiguous. This CDR3 has 14 amino acids. Trimming took 5 bases from V and 0 from J, leaving 10 bases between them. CDR1 is SEHNR and CDR2 is FQNEAQ in the germline V gene (reference sequence). The CDR3 loop reads CASSHEVANYGYTF. The CDR3 coding sequence is TGTGCCAGCAGCCATGAGGTAGCTAACTATGGCTACACCTTC. The whole variable domain, filled in from reference TRBV7-9 and TRBJ1-2, reads DTGVSQNPRHKITKRGQNVTFRCDPISEHNRLYWYRQTLGQGPEFLTYFQNEAQLEKSRLLSDRFSAERPKGSFSTLEIQRTEQGDSAMYLCASSHEVANYGYTFGSGTRLTVV.

The V call is TRBV9, the J call TRBJ2-3; 11 nucleotides match TRBD1. Germline CDR1 is SGDLS and CDR2 is YYNGEE. Trimming removed 0 bases from V and 3 bases from J; junction bases left unmatched: 3. The CDR3 is 16 amino acids. The chain's CDR3 is CASSVGTGGPTDTQYF. The CDR3 DNA is TGTGCCAGCAGCGTAGGGACAGGGGGCCCTACAGATACGCAGTATTTT.

This clone was seen only once. The chain links TRBV10-3 to TRBJ2-4; no clear D. V was cut by 3 bases and J by 8 bases, with 14 bases left in between. The length of the CDR3 is 14 residues. The germline CDR1 and CDR2 sequences are ENHRY and SYGVKD. CDR3 DNA sequence: TGTGCCATCAGTGAATGGGTCGGAAGGGACATTCAGTACTTC. As protein: CAISEWVGRDIQYF.

This sequence joins TRBV18 and TRBJ2-7; 7 bases map to TRBD1. This CDR3 region has 14 residues. Germline V gene data show CDR1 as KGHSH and CDR2 as LQKENI. V shed 1 base and J 5 bases; nucleotides not matched to a gene: 5. CDR3 in DNA: TGTGCCAGCTCACCACTGGACAGGAAGAACGAGCAGTACTTC. Its protein product is CASSPLDRKNEQYF.

On this clone itself: Other nucleotide sequences in the sample specify the same CDR3. The chain links TRBV7-8 to TRBJ1-2; TRBD1 might be the D (5 bases). CDR3 length equals 15 residues. The germline V gene encodes CDR1 SGHVS and CDR2 FQNEAQ. Trimming pared 0 bases from V and 0 bases from J, leaving 8 bases between. CDR3 sequence reads: CASSLAQGANYGYTF. The CDR3 DNA follows: TGTGCCAGCAGCTTAGCGCAGGGTGCTAACTATGGCTACACCTTC. Combining the CDR3 with reference TRBV7-8 and TRBJ1-2 gives the whole variable domain GAGVSQSPRYKVAKRGQDVALRCDPISGHVSLFWYQQALGQGPEFLTYFQNEAQLDKSGLPSDRFFAERPEGSVSTLKIQRTQQEDSAVYLCASSLAQGANYGYTFGSGTRLTVV.

This chain uses TRBV6-5 with TRBJ1-2; maybe TRBD1 (5 bases). The V gene's germline CDR1 is MNHEY and CDR2 SVGAGI. The CDR3 covers 15 residues. V lost 2 bases and J 4 bases, leaving 14 bases between the germline ends. The CDR3 sequence is CASSYVGTGSYGYTF. As DNA, the CDR3 is TGTGCCAGCAGTTACGTTGGAACAGGAAGCTATGGCTACACCTTC.

The chain carries TRBV5-4 and TRBJ2-7; TRBD1 matches 12 bases. The CDR3 runs to 15 residues. The junction had 7 bases not matched to a gene; V was cut back by 3 bases and J by 6 bases. The germline CDR1 and CDR2 sequences are SGHNT and YYREEE (reference sequence). The chain's CDR3 is CASSSGTGGNGEQYF. For the CDR3, the DNA is TGTGCCAGCAGCTCCGGGACAGGGGGCAATGGCGAGCAGTACTTC.

This chain joins TRBV7-8 and TRBJ1-4; D remains ambiguous. V lost 1 base to trimming and J lost 0 bases, with 9 bases between them. The CDR3 runs to 16 residues. Germline CDR1 is SGHVS and CDR2 is FQNEAQ. The CDR3 reads CASSLGPGPTNEKLFF. In DNA form, the CDR3 reads TGTGCCAGCAGCTTAGGCCCGGGCCCAACTAATGAAAAACTGTTTTTT.

The chain joins TRBV6-1 to TRBJ2-7, with D tentatively TRBD1 or TRBD2 (5 bases each). Germline values: CDR1 MNHNS, CDR2 SASEGT. Trimming removed 4 bases at V and 1 base at J, with 14 bases between. CDR3 size: 15 residues. The CDR3 spells CASSGTGRPSYEQYF. The DNA of the CDR3 is TGTGCCAGCAGTGGAACGGGGCGCCCTTCCTACGAGCAGTACTTC.

The V and J genes are TRBV11-2 and TRBJ1-3; D remains ambiguous. CDR3 length equals 15 residues. Germline V gives CDR1 SGHAT, CDR2 FQNNGV. The V gene lost 5 bases and the J gene lost 2 bases, with 13 bases spanning the gap. In DNA form, the CDR3 reads TGTGCCAGCAGCCTTGACCAGCCAACTGGAAACACCATATATTTT. Its translation is CASSLDQPTGNTIYF.

V gene TRBV29-1 combines with J gene TRBJ1-2; perhaps TRBD1 as D (5 bases). V was cut by 4 bases and J by 2 bases, with 8 bases left in between. This CDR3 is 12 amino acids long. Germline V CDR1 and CDR2: SQVTM, ANQGSEA. As DNA, the CDR3 is TGCAGCGTTGTTAGGGACAACTATGGCTACACCTTC. Its protein product is CSVVRDNYGYTF.

The rearrangement joins TRBV10-1 to TRBJ2-7; D might be TRBD2 (7 bases). Trimming left V 4 bases short and J 0 bases short, with 22 bases between. This CDR3 has 18 amino acids. Germline V gene sequence: CDR1 WNHNN, CDR2 SYGVQD (reference sequence). The CDR3 region is CASSVMAGAPTNSYEQYF. CDR3 nucleotide sequence: TGCGCCAGCAGTGTGATGGCGGGGGCTCCGACTAACTCCTACGAGCAGTACTTC.

The chain uses TRBV5-1 and TRBJ2-1; 8 bases line up with TRBD1. With V trimmed by 0 bases and J by 7 bases, 3 bases remained unmatched. The CDR3 totals 14 residues. Germline CDR1 and CDR2: SGHRS and YFSETQ. The CDR3 coding sequence is TGCGCCAGCAGCTTGGAGAACAGGGGGAATGAGCAGTTCTTC. It yields the protein CASSLENRGNEQFF.

This CDR3 reads CASSLNPSVADEQFF. The CDR3 DNA follows: TGCGCCAGCAGCCTAAACCCCTCCGTCGCGGATGAGCAGTTCTTC. This sequence joins TRBV4-1 and TRBJ2-1; D remains ambiguous. This CDR3 is 15 amino acids long. Germline-derived CDR1 and CDR2 are MGHRA and YSYEKL. V lost 4 bases and J 8 bases, leaving 18 bases between the germline ends.

The rearrangement links TRBV7-2 to TRBJ1-1; TRBD1 is a possible D gene (5 bases). The CDR3 extends over 13 amino acids. V was shortened by 5 bases and J by 2 bases, with 9 bases between the two germline ends. Germline CDR1 is SGHTA and CDR2 is FQGNSA. CDR3 sequence (DNA): TGTGCCAGCAGCGGACACCTAAACACTGAAGCTTTCTTT. This codes for CASSGHLNTEAFF.

The chain couples TRBV6-6 to TRBJ2-1; D tentatively reads TRBD1 or TRBD2 (5 bases each). V lost 8 bases and J 10 bases, leaving 21 bases between the germline ends. CDR3 length: 14 residues. CDR1 and CDR2 from the germline V gene are MNHNY and SVGAGI (reference sequence). The CDR3 bases are TGTGCCAGCCAGTTGGACTCGAGCTGGGGCGAGCAGTTCTTC. Its protein product is CASQLDSSWGEQFF.

This chain links TRBV28 with TRBJ1-2; D call uncertain. V lost 6 bases to trimming and J lost 6 bases, with 14 bases between them. Germline V CDR1 and CDR2: MDHEN, SYDVKM. The CDR3 loop spans 13 amino acids. CDR3 amino acids: CASRYDVGDGYTF. CDR3 nucleotide sequence: TGTGCCAGCAGATACGACGTGGGCGATGGCTACACCTTC.

As to this clone: Other DNA sequences in this specimen translate into the identical CDR3. This chain uses TRBV6-5 with TRBJ2-7; the D gene is possibly TRBD2 (6 bases). V lost 0 bases to trimming and J lost 2 bases, with 8 bases between them. CDR1 and CDR2 (germline): MNHEY, SVGAGI. The CDR3 totals 14 residues. CDR3 DNA sequence: TGTGCCAGCAGTTACTCTAGCGGCACCTACGAGCAGTACTTC. The encoded protein is CASSYSSGTYEQYF.

The genes are TRBV4-3 and TRBJ2-7, with 10 bases aligning to TRBD1. CDR1 and CDR2 from the germline V gene are LGHNA and YSLEER. CDR3 size: 14 residues. The trim removed 4 bases at V and 2 bases at J, leaving 2 bases unmatched. CDR3 sequence reads: CASSPGQGAYEQYF. CDR3 DNA: TGCGCCAGCAGCCCCGGACAGGGGGCCTACGAGCAGTACTTC.

The CDR3 bases are TGTGCCACCAGCAGTACTCTAGCGGTCTCTGGGACCCAGTACTTC. Translated, it gives CATSSTLAVSGTQYF. The gene calls are TRBV15 and TRBJ2-5, with TRBD2 matching 7 bases. Germline CDR1 LNHNV, CDR2 YYDKDF (reference sequence). The CDR3 has 15 residues. V lost 3 bases, J lost 7 bases, and 11 bases stayed unmatched.

This chain joins TRBV10-3 and TRBJ2-7; no clear D gene. The CDR3 has 12 residues. Per the germline V gene, CDR1 is ENHRY and CDR2 is SYGVKD. Trimming stripped 6 bases from V and 2 bases from J, with 8 bases between. The CDR3 is CAIRGEPYEQYF. Here the CDR3 DNA reads TGTGCCATCAGAGGAGAGCCCTACGAGCAGTACTTC.

The V gene is TRBV2, the J gene TRBJ2-6; TRBD1 might be the D (5 bases). The CDR3 consists of 15 residues. Between the trimmed V and J ends, which lost 4 bases and 2 bases, there was a span of 9 bases. CDR1 and CDR2 from the germline V gene are SNHLY and FYNNEI. CDR3 protein: CASSVKGPGANVLTF. The CDR3 DNA reads TGTGCCAGCAGTGTTAAGGGGCCTGGGGCCAACGTCCTGACTTTC.

Of note for this clone: A read error is possible here, since a much larger clone lies one base away. CDR3 region: CASSSGTGIYEQYF. The CDR3 DNA is TGTGCCAGCAGCTCCGGGACAGGGATCTACGAGCAGTACTTC. The rearrangement links TRBV5-8 to TRBJ2-7; 9 bases fit TRBD1. V shed 3 bases, J shed 3 bases, and the junction held 4 bases outside the gene matches. Per the germline V gene, CDR1 is SGHTS and CDR2 is YDEGEE. The CDR3 consists of 14 residues.